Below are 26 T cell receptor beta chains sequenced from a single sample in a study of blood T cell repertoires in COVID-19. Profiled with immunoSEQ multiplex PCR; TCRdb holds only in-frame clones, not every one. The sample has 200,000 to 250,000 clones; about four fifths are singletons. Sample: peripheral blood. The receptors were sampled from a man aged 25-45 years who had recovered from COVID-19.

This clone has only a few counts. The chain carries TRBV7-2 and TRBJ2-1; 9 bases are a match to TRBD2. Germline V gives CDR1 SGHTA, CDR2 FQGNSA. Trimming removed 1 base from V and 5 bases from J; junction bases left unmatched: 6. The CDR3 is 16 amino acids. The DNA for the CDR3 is TGTGCCAGCAGCTTAGAGGGTAGCGGGGGTAACAATGAGCAGTTCTTC. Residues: CASSLEGSGGNNEQFF.

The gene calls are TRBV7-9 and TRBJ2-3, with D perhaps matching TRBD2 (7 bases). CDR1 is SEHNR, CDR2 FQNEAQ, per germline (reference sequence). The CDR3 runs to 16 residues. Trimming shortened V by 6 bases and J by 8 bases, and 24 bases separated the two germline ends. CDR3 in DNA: TGTGCCAGCAGGACAAAGGGGGGGGCCCCTCAGAGTACGCAGTATTTT. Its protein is CASRTKGGAPQSTQYF.

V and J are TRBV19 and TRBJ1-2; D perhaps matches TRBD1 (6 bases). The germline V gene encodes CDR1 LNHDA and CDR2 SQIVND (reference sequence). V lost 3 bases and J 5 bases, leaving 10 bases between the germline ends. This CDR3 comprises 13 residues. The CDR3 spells CASSILDSYGYTF. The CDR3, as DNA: TGTGCCAGTAGTATCTTGGACAGTTATGGCTACACCTTC.

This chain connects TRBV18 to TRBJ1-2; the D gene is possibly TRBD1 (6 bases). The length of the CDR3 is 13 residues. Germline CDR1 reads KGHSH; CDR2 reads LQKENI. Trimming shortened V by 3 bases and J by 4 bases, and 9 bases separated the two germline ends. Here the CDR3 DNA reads TGTGCCAGCTCACCGGGACAAAGCTATGGCTACACCTTC. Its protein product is CASSPGQSYGYTF.

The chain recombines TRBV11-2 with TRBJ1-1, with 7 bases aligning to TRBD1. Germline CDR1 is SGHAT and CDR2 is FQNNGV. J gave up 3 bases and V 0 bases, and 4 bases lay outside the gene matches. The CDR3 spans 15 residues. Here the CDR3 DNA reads TGTGCCAGCAGCTTAGATACAGGGGCTTACACTGAAGCTTTCTTT. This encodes CASSLDTGAYTEAFF.

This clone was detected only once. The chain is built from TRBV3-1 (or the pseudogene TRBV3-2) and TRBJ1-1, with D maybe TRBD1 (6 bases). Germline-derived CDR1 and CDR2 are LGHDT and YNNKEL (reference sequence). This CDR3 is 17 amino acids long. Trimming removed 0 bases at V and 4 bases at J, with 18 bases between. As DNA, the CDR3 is TGTGCCAGCAGCCAAGATCCGGGGGGCTGGGGAGGCACTGAAGCTTTCTTT. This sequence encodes CASSQDPGGWGGTEAFF.

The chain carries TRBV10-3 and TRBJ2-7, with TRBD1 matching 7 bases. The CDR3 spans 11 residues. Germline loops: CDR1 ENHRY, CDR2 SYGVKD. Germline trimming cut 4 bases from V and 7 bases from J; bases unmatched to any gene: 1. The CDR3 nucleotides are TGTGCCATCAGTGGCAGGGGGGAGCAGTACTTC. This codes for CAISGRGEQYF.

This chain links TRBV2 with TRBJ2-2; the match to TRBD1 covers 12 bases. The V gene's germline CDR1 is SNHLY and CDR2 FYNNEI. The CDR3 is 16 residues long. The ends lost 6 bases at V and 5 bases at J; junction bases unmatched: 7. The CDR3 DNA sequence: TGTGCCAGCAGCCGAACGGGACAGGGGGCGACCGGGGAGCTGTTTTTT. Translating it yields CASSRTGQGATGELFF.

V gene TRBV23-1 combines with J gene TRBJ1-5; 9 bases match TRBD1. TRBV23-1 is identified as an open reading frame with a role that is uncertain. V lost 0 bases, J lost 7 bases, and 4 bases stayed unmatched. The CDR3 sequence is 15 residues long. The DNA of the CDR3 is TGCGCCAGCAGTCAATCCGGGACAGGGAAGCAGCCCCAGCATTTT. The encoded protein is CASSQSGTGKQPQHF.

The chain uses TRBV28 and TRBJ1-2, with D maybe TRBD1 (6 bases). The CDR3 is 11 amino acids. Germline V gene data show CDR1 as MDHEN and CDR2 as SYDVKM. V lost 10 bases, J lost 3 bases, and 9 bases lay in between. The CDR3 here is CATDSYYGYTF. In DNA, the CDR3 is TGTGCCACGGACAGTTACTATGGCTACACCTTC.

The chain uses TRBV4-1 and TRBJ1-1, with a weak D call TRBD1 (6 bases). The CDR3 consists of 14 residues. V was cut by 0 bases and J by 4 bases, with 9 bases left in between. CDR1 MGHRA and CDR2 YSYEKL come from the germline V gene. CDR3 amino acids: CASSQEQGSTEAFF. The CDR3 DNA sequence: TGCGCCAGCAGCCAAGAACAGGGTAGCACTGAAGCTTTCTTT.

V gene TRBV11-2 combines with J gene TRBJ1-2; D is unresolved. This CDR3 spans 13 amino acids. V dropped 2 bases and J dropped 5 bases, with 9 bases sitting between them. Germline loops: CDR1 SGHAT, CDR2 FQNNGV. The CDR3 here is CASSLNSGYGYTF. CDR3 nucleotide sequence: TGTGCCAGCAGCTTAAACTCGGGGTATGGCTACACCTTC.

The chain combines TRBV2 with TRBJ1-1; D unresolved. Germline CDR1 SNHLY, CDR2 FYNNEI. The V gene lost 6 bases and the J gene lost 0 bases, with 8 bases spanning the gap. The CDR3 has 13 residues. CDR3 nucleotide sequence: TGTGCCAGCAGACTAGGGATGAACACTGAAGCTTTCTTT. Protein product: CASRLGMNTEAFF. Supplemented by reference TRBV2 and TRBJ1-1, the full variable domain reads EPEVTQTPSHQVTQMGQEVILRCVPISNHLYFYWYRQILGQKVEFLVSFYNNEISEKSEIFDDQFSVERPDGSNFTLKIRSTKLEDSAMYFCASRLGMNTEAFFGQGTRLTVV.

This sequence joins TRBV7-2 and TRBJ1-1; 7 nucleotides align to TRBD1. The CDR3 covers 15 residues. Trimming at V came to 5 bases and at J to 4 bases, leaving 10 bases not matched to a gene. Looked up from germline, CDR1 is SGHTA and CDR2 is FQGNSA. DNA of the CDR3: TGTGCCAGCAGCCCGAGCACAGGGGTTACCACTGAAGCTTTCTTT. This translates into CASSPSTGVTTEAFF.

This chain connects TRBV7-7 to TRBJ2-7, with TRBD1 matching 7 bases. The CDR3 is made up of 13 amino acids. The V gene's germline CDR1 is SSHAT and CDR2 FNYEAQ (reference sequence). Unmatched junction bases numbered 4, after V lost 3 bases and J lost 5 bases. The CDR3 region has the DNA TGTGCCAGCAGCTTGGACAGGTTCCACGAGCAGTACGTC. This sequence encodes CASSLDRFHEQYV.

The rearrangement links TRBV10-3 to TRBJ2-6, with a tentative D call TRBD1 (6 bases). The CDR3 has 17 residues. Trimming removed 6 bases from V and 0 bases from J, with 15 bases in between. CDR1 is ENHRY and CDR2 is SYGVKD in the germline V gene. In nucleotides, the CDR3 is TGTGCCATCAGACAGGGTGCGACCCTCTCTGGGGCCAACGTCCTGACTTTC. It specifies CAIRQGATLSGANVLTF.

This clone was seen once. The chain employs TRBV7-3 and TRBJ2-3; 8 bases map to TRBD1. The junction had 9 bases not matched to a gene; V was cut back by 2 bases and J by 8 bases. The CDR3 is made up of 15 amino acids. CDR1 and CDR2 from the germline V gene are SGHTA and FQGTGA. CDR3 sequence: CASSLYGQGDATQYF. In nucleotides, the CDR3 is TGTGCCAGCAGCTTATATGGACAGGGAGATGCTACGCAGTATTTT.

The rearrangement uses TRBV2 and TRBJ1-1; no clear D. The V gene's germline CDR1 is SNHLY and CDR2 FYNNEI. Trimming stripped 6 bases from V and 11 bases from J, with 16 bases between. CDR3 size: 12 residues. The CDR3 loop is CASSQDPEVAFF. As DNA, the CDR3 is TGTGCCAGCAGCCAAGACCCAGAGGTGGCTTTCTTT.

The CDR3 DNA is TGTGCCACCAGCATATCAGGGAACTATGGCTACACCTTC. It specifies CATSISGNYGYTF. The chain links TRBV15 to TRBJ1-2; perhaps TRBD1 as D (5 bases). The CDR3 has 13 residues. Germline V CDR1 and CDR2: LNHNV, YYDKDF (reference sequence). Trimming removed 4 bases at V and 2 bases at J, with 8 bases between. The full variable domain, completed using reference TRBV15 and TRBJ1-2, is DAMVIQNPRYQVTQFGKPVTLSCSQTLNHNVMYWYQQKSSQAPKLLFHYYDKDFNNEADTPDNFQSRRPNTSFCFLDIRSPGLGDTAMYLCATSISGNYGYTFGSGTRLTVV.

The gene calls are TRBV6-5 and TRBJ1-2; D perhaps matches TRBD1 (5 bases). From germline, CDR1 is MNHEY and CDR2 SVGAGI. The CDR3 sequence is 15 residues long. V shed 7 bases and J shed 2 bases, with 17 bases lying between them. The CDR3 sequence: CASTTSPTVNYGYTF. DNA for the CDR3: TGTGCCAGCACTACTAGCCCGACAGTCAACTATGGCTACACCTTC.

The CDR3 protein is CASSLGPPNSNQPQHF. In nucleotides, the CDR3 is TGTGCCAGCAGCTTAGGCCCCCCTAATAGCAATCAGCCCCAGCATTTT. The genes are TRBV7-6 and TRBJ1-5; no reliable D call. This CDR3 comprises 16 residues. V was shortened by 1 base and J by 0 bases, with 10 bases between the two germline ends. Germline values: CDR1 SGHVS, CDR2 FNYEAQ.

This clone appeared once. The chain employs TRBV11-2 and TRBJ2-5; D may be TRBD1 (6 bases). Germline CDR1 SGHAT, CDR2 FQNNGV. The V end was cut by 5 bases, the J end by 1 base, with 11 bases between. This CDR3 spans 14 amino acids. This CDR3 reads CASSQRGGQETQYF. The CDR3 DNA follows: TGTGCCAGCAGCCAAAGAGGGGGCCAAGAGACCCAGTACTTC.

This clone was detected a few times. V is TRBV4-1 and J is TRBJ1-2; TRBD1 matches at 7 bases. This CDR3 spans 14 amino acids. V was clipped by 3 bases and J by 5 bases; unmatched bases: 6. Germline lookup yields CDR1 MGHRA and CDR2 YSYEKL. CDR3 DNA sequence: TGCGCCAGCAGCCACCAGGGACAGAAATATGGCTACACCTTC. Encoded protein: CASSHQGQKYGYTF.

The CDR3 sequence: CASSQTTPFRGLEQYF. DNA of the CDR3: TGTGCCAGCAGCCAGACAACCCCTTTCCGCGGGCTCGAGCAGTACTTC. This chain links TRBV3-1 (or the pseudogene TRBV3-2) with TRBJ2-7, with D possibly matching TRBD2 (5 bases). This CDR3 has 16 amino acids. Germline CDR1 LGHDT, CDR2 YNNKEL (reference sequence). The V end was cut by 3 bases, the J end by 6 bases, with 21 bases between.

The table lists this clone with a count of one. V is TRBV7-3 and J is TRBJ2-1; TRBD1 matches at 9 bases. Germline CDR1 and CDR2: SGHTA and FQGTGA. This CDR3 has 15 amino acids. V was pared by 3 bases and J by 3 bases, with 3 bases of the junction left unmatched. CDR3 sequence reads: CASSFVDRGYNEQFF. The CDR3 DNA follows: TGTGCCAGCAGCTTTGTGGACAGGGGCTACAATGAGCAGTTCTTC.

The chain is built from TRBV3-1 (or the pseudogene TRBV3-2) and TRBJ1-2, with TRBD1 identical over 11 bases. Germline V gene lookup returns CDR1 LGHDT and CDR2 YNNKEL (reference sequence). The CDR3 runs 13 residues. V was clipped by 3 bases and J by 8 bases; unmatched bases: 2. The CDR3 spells CASSQDRGRGYTF. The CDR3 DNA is TGTGCCAGCAGCCAGGACAGGGGGCGAGGCTACACCTTC.